The rows below give T cell receptor beta chains drawn from one sample of a study of Ad26.COV2.S vaccination and SARS-CoV-2 variants. Clones were sequenced by immunoSEQ multiplex PCR, and TCRdb holds only the in-frame ones, with some missing. In the table there are roughly 680,000 clones, 89% of which are singletons. Here the sequenced sample was peripheral blood, taken in a trial of Ad26.COV2.S vaccine versus placebo. The receptors shown here come from a person between 18 and 65 years old who received the Ad26.COV2.S COVID-19 vaccine or a placebo. Both conserved end residues are part of each CDR3. D genes are given only for firm matches. Size tells how often a clone was seen (once, few, many) or the class of an expanded clone, and some rows leave it out.

J gene: TRBJ2-3
D gene: .
clone size: once
V gene: TRBV7-2
CDR3 protein: CASSLAATDTQYF
CDR3 DNA: TGTGCCAGCAGCTTAGCGGCCACAGATACGCAGTATTTT

J gene: TRBJ2-1
D gene: TRBD2
clone size: .
V gene: TRBV10-3
CDR3 protein: CAISEDGGANEQFF
CDR3 DNA: TGTGCCATCAGTGAGGACGGGGGGGCGAATGAGCAGTTCTTC

J gene: TRBJ2-5
D gene: .
clone size: .
V gene: TRBV5-1
CDR3 protein: CASSTDRAGGTQYF
CDR3 DNA: TGCGCCAGCAGCACAGACAGGGCCGGGGGGACCCAGTACTTC

J gene: TRBJ2-7
D gene: .
clone size: .
V gene: TRBV2
CDR3 protein: CASSESGARVPYEQYF
CDR3 DNA: TGTGCCAGCAGTGAGTCAGGGGCGCGGGTCCCCTACGAGCAGTACTTC

J gene: TRBJ2-7
D gene: .
clone size: once
V gene: TRBV5-1
CDR3 protein: CASSLTSSPYEQYF
CDR3 DNA: TGCGCCAGCAGCCTCACTAGCTCACCCTACGAGCAGTACTTC

J gene: TRBJ1-1
D gene: .
clone size: .
V gene: TRBV11-1
CDR3 protein: CASSLTRYTEAFF
CDR3 DNA: TGTGCCAGCAGCTTAACCAGGTATACTGAAGCTTTCTTT

J gene: TRBJ2-1
D gene: .
clone size: .
V gene: TRBV24-1
CDR3 protein: CAVGASSSYNEQFF
CDR3 DNA: TGTGCCGTTGGGGCTTCGAGCTCCTACAATGAGCAGTTCTTC

J gene: TRBJ1-2
D gene: .
clone size: .
V gene: TRBV6-6
CDR3 protein: CASSRGLSYGYTF
CDR3 DNA: TGTGCCAGCAGTCGAGGGCTTAGCTATGGCTACACCTTC

J gene: TRBJ1-2
D gene: .
clone size: .
V gene: TRBV18
CDR3 protein: CASRTAANYGYTF
CDR3 DNA: TGTGCCAGCCGGACGGCCGCTAACTATGGCTACACCTTC

J gene: TRBJ1-2
D gene: .
clone size: .
V gene: TRBV4-1
CDR3 protein: CASSSRASEFYGYTF
CDR3 DNA: TGCGCCAGCAGCTCTCGCGCCTCCGAATTTTATGGCTACACCTTC

J gene: TRBJ2-3
D gene: TRBD2
clone size: .
V gene: TRBV6-5
CDR3 protein: CASSRGGADTQYF
CDR3 DNA: TGTGCCAGCAGTCGCGGGGGAGCAGATACGCAGTATTTT

J gene: TRBJ2-2
D gene: .
clone size: .
V gene: TRBV6-2/TRBV6-3
CDR3 protein: CASSYSPLTGELFF
CDR3 DNA: TGTGCCAGCAGTTACTCGCCCCTCACCGGGGAGCTGTTTTTT

J gene: TRBJ2-7
D gene: TRBD1
clone size: .
V gene: TRBV19
CDR3 protein: CARLVDRVDDYEQYF
CDR3 DNA: TGTGCCAGGCTGGTCGACAGGGTGGACGACTACGAGCAGTACTTC

J gene: TRBJ2-5
D gene: .
clone size: .
V gene: TRBV5-4
CDR3 protein: CASSLGQGRLQETQYF
CDR3 DNA: TGTGCCAGCAGCCTAGGTCAGGGGCGTCTACAAGAGACCCAGTACTTC

J gene: TRBJ2-3
D gene: TRBD1
clone size: few
V gene: TRBV6-1
CDR3 protein: CASSDGTGTADTQYF
CDR3 DNA: TGTGCCAGCAGTGACGGGACAGGGACGGCAGATACGCAGTATTTT

J gene: TRBJ2-3
D gene: TRBD2
clone size: once
V gene: TRBV11-2
CDR3 protein: CASSPSGGSTDTQYF
CDR3 DNA: TGTGCCAGCAGCCCTAGCGGGGGTAGCACAGATACGCAGTATTTT

J gene: TRBJ1-1
D gene: TRBD1
clone size: .
V gene: TRBV7-9
CDR3 protein: CASSYITGAGTEAFF
CDR3 DNA: TGTGCCAGCAGCTATATAACAGGGGCCGGTACTGAAGCTTTCTTT

J gene: TRBJ2-1
D gene: TRBD1
clone size: .
V gene: TRBV27
CDR3 protein: CASSLSPPGTVHNEQFF
CDR3 DNA: TGTGCCAGCAGTTTATCACCCCCAGGGACAGTACACAATGAGCAGTTCTTC

J gene: TRBJ1-3
D gene: .
clone size: .
V gene: TRBV6-5
CDR3 protein: CASIAGGHSGNTIYF
CDR3 DNA: TGTGCCAGCATTGCAGGTGGACACTCTGGAAACACCATATATTTT

J gene: TRBJ2-5
D gene: .
clone size: .
V gene: TRBV10-3
CDR3 protein: CAVCQGVEETQYF
CDR3 DNA: TGTGCCGTTTGTCAGGGAGTGGAAGAGACCCAGTACTTC